This TCR beta chain was identified during a study of blood T cell repertoires in COVID-19 (dated by TCRdb to between 2020 and 2021). General notes on the study: Samples from collaborators originated in the United States, Italy and Spain and spanned both the acute and convalescent phases of COVID-19. The prospective study material was composed of cDNA or gDNA derived from T cells, B-cell-depleted T cells, or PBMCs. The dataset comprised deeply sampled blood TCRbeta repertoires from subjects exposed to, actively infected with, or recovered from COVID-19. The repertoires were released in a freely available public database intended as a resource for research on the immune response to SARS-CoV-2. Samples came from the ongoing ImmuneRACE study (first 160 participants) plus 1,254 subjects from 6 global collaborators. Nearly every sample came with metadata listing a de-identified subject ID, COVID-19 status, age in years and sex. Where available, HLA class I and class II types were obtained from metadata supplied by the sample provider rather than from assay-based typing.

The immunoSEQ Assay, a bias-controlled multiplex PCR, was used to amplify TCRbeta CDR3 regions from genomic DNA. In the authors' own workflow: The number of nucleated cells in each sample was estimated from the amplification of reference gene primers within the assay. Sequence reads were collapsed and filtered to measure the absolute abundance of every unique TCRbeta CDR3 rearrangement. Productive Simpson clonality was computed per sample as the square root of Simpson's diversity index over productive rearrangements. TCRdb's version of the immuneACCESS table is confined to in-frame rearrangements and falls short of the full clone set. An unresolved V gene accounts for under half of the shortfall where checked; the remainder is of unknown origin. V, J and clone size reflect that table, while D and trimming were determined from the DNA. The sample table records 170,000 or so clones; roughly 83% of these occur just once. The ten largest clonotypes hold roughly 13% of the sample.

Whole blood was collected in K2EDTA tubes by collaborating institutions according to the institutions' own protocols. For TCRbeta analysis, collaborators shipped samples as frozen whole blood, isolated PBMCs, or DNA extracted from either of those sample types. V and J are truncated by 4 bases and 1 base respectively, leaving an intervening sequence of 8 bases. The CDR3 starts with the cysteine, ends with the phenylalanine, and has 14 residues. Of all the DNA, just the CDR3 is kept, 42 bases in frame from base 1. The germline V gene (reference sequence) sets CDR1 to LGHDT and CDR2 to YNNKEL. Broad study findings and their caveats: Clinical and demographic metadata were provided uncurated, with the amount varying by source and participant.

Comments on this clone: Its target antigen remains unknown. The sample holds no much larger clone one base away, and base qualities are not on file. Distinct nucleotide sequences in the sample also encode this CDR3.

The V gene is TRBV3-1 (or the pseudogene TRBV3-2) and the J gene is TRBJ1-3; 5 matching bases give a weak D call of TRBD1. The sample was peripheral blood. This TCR came from a man between 18 and 29 years old with active or convalescent COVID-19. The DNA is as follows: TGTGCCAGCAGCCGGCAGGGATCTGGAAACACCATATATTTT. Translated, this gives CASSRQGSGNTIYF.